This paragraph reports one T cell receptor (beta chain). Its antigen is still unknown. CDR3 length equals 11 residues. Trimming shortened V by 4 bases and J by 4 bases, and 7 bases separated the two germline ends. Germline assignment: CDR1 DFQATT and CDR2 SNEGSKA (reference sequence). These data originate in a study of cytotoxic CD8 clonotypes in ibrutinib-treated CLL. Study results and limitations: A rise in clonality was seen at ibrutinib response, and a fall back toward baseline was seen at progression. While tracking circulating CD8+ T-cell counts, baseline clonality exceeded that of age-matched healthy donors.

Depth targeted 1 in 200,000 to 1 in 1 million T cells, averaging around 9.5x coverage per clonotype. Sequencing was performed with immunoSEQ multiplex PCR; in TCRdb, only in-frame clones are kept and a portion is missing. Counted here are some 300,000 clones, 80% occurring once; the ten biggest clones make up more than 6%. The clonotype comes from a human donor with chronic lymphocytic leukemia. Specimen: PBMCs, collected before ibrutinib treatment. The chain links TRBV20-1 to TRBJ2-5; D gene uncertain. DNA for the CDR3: TGCAGTGCTAACGAATTAGAGACCCAGTACTTC. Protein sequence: CSANELETQYF.